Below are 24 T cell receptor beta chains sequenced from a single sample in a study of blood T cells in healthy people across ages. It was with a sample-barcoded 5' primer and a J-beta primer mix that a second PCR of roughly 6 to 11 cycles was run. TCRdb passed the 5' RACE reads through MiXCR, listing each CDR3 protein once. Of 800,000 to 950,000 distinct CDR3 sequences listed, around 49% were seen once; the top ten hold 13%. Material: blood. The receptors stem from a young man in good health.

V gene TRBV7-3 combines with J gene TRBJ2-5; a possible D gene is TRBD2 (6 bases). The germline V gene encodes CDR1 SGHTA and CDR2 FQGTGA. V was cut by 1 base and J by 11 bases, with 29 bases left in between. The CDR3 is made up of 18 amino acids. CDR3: CASSLNGGSGPAYNEQYF. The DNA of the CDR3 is TGTGCCAGCAGCTTAAACGGTGGGAGCGGGCCCGCCTACAATGAGCAGTACTTC.

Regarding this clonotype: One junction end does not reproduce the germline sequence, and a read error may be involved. Written as DNA, the CDR3 is TGTGCCAGCAGGTTAGGCACCAAATACGAGCAGTACTTC. Amino acids: CASRLGTKYEQYF. The J gene is TRBJ2-7, the V gene TRBV12-3 or TRBV12-4; no clear D gene. This CDR3 spans 13 amino acids.

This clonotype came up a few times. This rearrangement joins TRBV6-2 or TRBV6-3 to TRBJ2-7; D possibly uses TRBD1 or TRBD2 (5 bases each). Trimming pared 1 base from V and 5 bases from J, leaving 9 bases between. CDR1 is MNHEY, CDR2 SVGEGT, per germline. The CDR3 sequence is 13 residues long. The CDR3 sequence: CASSYWDADEQYF. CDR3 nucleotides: TGTGCCAGCAGTTACTGGGACGCGGACGAGCAGTACTTC.

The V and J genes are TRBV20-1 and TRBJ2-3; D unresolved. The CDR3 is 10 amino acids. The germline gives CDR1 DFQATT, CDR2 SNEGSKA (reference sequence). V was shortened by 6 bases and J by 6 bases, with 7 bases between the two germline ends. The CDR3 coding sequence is TGCAGTGCCGAATACGATACGCAGTATTTT. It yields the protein CSAEYDTQYF.

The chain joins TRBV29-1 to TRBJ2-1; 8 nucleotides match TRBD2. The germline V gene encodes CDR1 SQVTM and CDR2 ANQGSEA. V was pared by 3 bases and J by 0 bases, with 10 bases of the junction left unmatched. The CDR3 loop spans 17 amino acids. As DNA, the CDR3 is TGCAGCGTTGACGGAGCCCGGGGGGGGAACTCCTACAATGAGCAGTTCTTC. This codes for CSVDGARGGNSYNEQFF.

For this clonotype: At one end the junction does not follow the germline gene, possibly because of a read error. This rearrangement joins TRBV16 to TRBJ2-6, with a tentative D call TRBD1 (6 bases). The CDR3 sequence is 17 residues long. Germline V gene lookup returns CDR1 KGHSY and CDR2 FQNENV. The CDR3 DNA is TGTGCCAGCCGGACAGCTAACCAAAACTCTGGGGCCAGCGTCCTGACTTTC. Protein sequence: CASRTANQNSGASVLTF.

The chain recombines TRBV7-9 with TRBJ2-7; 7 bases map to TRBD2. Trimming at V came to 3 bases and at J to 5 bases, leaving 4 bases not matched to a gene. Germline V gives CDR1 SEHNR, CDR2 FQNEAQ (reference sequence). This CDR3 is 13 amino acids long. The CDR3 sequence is CASSLGGTDEQYF. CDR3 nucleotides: TGTGCCAGCAGCTTGGGGGGGACCGACGAGCAGTACTTC.

In DNA, the CDR3 is TGTGCCAGCAGCCCTAGCCGACAGGGGGCATCCGACTATGGCTACACCTTC. It is translated as CASSPSRQGASDYGYTF. J is TRBJ1-2 and V is TRBV21-1; TRBD1 was called by the table and not checked on the DNA. TRBV21-1 corresponds to a pseudogene. The CDR3 loop spans 17 amino acids.

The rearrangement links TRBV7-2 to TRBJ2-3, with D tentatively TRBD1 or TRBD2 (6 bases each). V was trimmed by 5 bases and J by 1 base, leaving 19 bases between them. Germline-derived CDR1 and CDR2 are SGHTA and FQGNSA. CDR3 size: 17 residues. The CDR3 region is CASSPLGGRGRTDTQYF. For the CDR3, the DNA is TGTGCCAGCAGCCCTTTGGGGGGCCGGGGTCGCACAGATACGCAGTATTTT.

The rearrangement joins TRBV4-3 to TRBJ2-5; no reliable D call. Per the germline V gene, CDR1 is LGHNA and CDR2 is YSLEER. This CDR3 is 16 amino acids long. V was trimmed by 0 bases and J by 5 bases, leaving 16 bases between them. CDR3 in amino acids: CASSQELWTMGETQYF. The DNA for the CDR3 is TGCGCCAGCAGCCAAGAGTTATGGACCATGGGGGAGACCCAGTACTTC.

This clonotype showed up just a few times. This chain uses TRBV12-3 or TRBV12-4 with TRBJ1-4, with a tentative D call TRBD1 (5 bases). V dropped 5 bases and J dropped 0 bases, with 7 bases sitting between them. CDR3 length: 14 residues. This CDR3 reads CASSGATTNEKLFF. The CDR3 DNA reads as TGTGCCAGCAGTGGGGCTACAACTAATGAAAAACTGTTTTTT.

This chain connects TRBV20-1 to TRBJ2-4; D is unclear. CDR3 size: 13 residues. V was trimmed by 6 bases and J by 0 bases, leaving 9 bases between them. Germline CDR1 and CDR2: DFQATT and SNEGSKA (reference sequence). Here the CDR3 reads CSASSLAKNIQYF. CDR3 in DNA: TGCAGTGCCTCCTCTCTAGCCAAAAACATTCAGTACTTC.

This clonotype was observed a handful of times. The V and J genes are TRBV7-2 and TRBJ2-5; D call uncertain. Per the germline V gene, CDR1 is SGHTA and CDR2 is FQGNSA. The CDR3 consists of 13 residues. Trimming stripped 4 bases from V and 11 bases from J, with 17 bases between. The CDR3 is CASSSPNGQEQYF. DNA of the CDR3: TGTGCCAGCAGCTCCCCCAATGGTCAGGAGCAGTACTTC.

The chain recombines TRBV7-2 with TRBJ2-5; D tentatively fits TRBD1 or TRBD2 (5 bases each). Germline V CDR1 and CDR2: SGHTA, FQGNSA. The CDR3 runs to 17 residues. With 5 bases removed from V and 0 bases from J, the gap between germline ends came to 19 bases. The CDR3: CASSQSPGRKYQETQYF. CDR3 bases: TGTGCCAGCAGCCAGAGTCCGGGACGGAAGTACCAAGAGACCCAGTACTTC.

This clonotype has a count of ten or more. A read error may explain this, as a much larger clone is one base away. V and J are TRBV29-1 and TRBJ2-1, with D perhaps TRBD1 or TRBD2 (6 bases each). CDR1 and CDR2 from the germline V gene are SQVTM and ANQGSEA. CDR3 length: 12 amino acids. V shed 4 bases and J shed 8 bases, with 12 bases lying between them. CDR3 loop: CSVGPGGDEQFF. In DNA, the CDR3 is TGCAGCGTTGGCCCCGGGGGCGATGAGCAGTTCTTC.

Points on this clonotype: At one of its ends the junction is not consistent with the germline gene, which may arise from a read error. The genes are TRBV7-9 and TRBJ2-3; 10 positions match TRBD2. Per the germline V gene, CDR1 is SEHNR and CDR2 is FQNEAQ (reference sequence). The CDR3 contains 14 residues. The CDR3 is CAGSLGTSVDTQYF. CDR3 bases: TGTGCCGGCAGCTTAGGGACTAGCGTGGATACGCAGTATTTT.

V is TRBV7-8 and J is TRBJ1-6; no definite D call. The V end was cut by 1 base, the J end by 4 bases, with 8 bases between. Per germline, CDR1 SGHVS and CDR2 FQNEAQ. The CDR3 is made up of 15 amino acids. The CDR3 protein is CASSLGAEYNSPLHF. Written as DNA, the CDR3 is TGTGCCAGCAGCTTAGGGGCAGAATATAATTCACCCCTCCACTTT.

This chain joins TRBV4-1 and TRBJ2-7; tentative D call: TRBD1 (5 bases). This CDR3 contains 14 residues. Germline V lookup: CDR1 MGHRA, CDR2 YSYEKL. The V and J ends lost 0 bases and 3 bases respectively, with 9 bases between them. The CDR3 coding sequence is TGCGCCAGCAGCCAAGAGACAGCCTACTACGAGCAGTACTTC. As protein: CASSQETAYYEQYF.

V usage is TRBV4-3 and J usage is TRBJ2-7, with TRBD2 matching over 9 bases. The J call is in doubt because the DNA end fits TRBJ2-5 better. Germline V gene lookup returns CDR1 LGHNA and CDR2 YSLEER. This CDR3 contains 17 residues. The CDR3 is CASSQGASGKLGETQYF. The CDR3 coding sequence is TGCGCCAGCAGCCAAGGGGCTAGCGGGAAACTTGGAGAGACCCAGTACTTC.

The CDR3 sequence is CSASTGVAEAFF. CDR3 bases: TGCAGCGCCTCGACAGGGGTGGCTGAAGCTTTCTTT. The V call is TRBV29-1, the J call TRBJ1-1; 8 positions agree with TRBD1. CDR1 is SQVTM and CDR2 is ANQGSEA in the germline V gene. The CDR3 is 12 amino acids. V dropped 7 bases and J dropped 6; count of bases not matched to a gene: 7.

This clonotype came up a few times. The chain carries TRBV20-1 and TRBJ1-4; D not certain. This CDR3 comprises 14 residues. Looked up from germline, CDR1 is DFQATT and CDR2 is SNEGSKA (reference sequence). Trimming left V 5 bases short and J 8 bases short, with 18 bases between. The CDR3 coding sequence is TGCAGTGCTGGAGGCAAGAGAGGGAGGGAAAAACTGTTTTTT. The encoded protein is CSAGGKRGREKLFF.

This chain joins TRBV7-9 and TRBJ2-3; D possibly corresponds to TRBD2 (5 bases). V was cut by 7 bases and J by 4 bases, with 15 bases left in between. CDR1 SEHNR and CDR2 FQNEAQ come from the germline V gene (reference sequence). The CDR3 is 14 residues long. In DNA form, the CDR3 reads TGTGCCAGCATCTTTGAGGGAGAGGCAGATACGCAGTATTTT. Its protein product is CASIFEGEADTQYF.

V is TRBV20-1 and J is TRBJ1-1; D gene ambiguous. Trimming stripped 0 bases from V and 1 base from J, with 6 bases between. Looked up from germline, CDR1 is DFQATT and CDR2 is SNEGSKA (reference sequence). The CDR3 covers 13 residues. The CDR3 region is CSARDWGNTEAFF. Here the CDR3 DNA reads TGCAGTGCTAGAGATTGGGGGAACACTGAAGCTTTCTTT.

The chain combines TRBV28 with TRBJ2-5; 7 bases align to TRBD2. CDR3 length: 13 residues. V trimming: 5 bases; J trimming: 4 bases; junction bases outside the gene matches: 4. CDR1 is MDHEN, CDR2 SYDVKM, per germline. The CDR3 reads CASSPPGGETQYF. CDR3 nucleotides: TGTGCCAGCAGTCCCCCGGGGGGAGAGACCCAGTACTTC.